The 9 T cell receptor beta chains below come from one sample, sequenced in a study of T cells in Graves' hyperthyroidism and ophthalmopathy. Amplification yielded TCR beta CDR3 regions, with RNA transcripts as the source. Researchers ran a first-round RT-PCR on the TCR CDR3 using the HTBI primer set. Via MiXCR, TCRdb re-called the multiplex PCR reads, giving one row per CDR3 protein. The repertoire holds around 500,000 distinct CDR3 sequences, with around 15% as singletons. The sequencing sample was made of blood. These receptors were collected from a woman between 18 and 29 years old with Graves' hyperthyroidism.

This clonotype has a count of ten or more. The chain joins TRBV12-5 to TRBJ2-7, with D perhaps matching TRBD1 or TRBD2 (5 bases each). V was trimmed by 2 bases and J by 2 bases, leaving 16 bases between them. CDR3 length: 16 residues. CDR1 is LGHNT and CDR2 is FRNRAP in the germline V gene. The CDR3 is CASGLPSGRPTYEQYF. The CDR3 DNA follows: TGTGCTAGTGGTTTGCCCTCGGGACGGCCGACCTACGAGCAGTACTTC.

V usage is TRBV6-5 and J usage is TRBJ2-3; D is tentatively TRBD1 or TRBD2 (6 bases each). Trimming left V 2 bases short and J 1 base short, with 10 bases between. This CDR3 region has 15 residues. Per the germline V gene, CDR1 is MNHEY and CDR2 is SVGAGI. The CDR3 DNA follows: TGTGCCAGCAGTTACAGGGGGGCCCGCACAGATACGCAGTATTTT. Protein product: CASSYRGARTDTQYF.

This clonotype was observed many times. This chain joins TRBV27 and TRBJ1-1, with D possibly TRBD1 on 6 matching bases. The V end lost 2 bases, the J end lost 3 bases, and 13 bases lay between the germline ends. Germline CDR1 MNHEY, CDR2 SMNVEV (reference sequence). The CDR3 covers 15 residues. Here the CDR3 DNA reads TGTGCCAGCAGTTTACAGGGTAAGGGGGACACTGAAGCTTTCTTT. Amino acids: CASSLQGKGDTEAFF.

This clonotype was recorded many times. The V gene is TRBV2, the J gene TRBJ2-1; D not resolved. The CDR3 loop spans 14 amino acids. The germline gives CDR1 SNHLY, CDR2 FYNNEI. Trimming shortened V by 0 bases and J by 6 bases, and 9 bases separated the two germline ends. The CDR3 coding sequence is TGTGCCAGCAGTGAAGCCCGGCTTATCAATGAGCAGTTCTTC. Its protein product is CASSEARLINEQFF.

V is TRBV7-9 and J is TRBJ2-3, with 8 bases fitting TRBD1. The CDR3 contains 16 residues. Losses at the gene ends were 7 bases for V and 3 bases for J; bases not matched to a gene: 12. CDR1 SEHNR and CDR2 FQNEAQ come from the germline V gene (reference sequence). The CDR3 sequence is CASTPRTGYRTDTQYF. The DNA for the CDR3 is TGTGCCAGCACCCCTAGGACAGGGTATAGGACAGATACGCAGTATTTT. Full variable domain (remainder filled in from reference TRBV7-9 and TRBJ2-3): DTGVSQNPRHKITKRGQNVTFRCDPISEHNRLYWYRQTLGQGPEFLTYFQNEAQLEKSRLLSDRFSAERPKGSFSTLEIQRTEQGDSAMYLCASTPRTGYRTDTQYFGPGTRLTVL.

In this sample, this clonotype turned up a few times. The chain uses TRBV9 and TRBJ2-1; 7 positions agree with TRBD2. CDR1 is SGDLS, CDR2 YYNGEE, per germline. The CDR3 length is 18 residues. V shed 0 bases and J 0 bases; nucleotides not matched to a gene: 9. The CDR3: CASSVATGEGPSYNEQFF. The CDR3, as DNA: TGTGCCAGCAGCGTAGCTACGGGGGAGGGCCCCTCCTACAATGAGCAGTTCTTC. The full variable domain, with the rest looked up from reference TRBV9 and TRBJ2-1, is DSGVTQTPKHLITATGQRVTLRCSPRSGDLSVYWYQQSLDQGLQFLIQYYNGEERAKGNILERFSAQQFPDLHSELNLSSLELGDSALYFCASSVATGEGPSYNEQFFGPGTRLTVL.

This clonotype came up many times. The rearrangement uses TRBV5-1 and TRBJ2-7; D call uncertain. This CDR3 spans 12 amino acids. Per the germline V gene, CDR1 is SGHRS and CDR2 is YFSETQ. Trimming took 0 bases from V and 4 from J, leaving 5 bases between them. The CDR3 region has the DNA TGCGCCAGCAGCTTGGATGGTTACGAGCAGTACTTC. Translation gives CASSLDGYEQYF.

The chain is built from TRBV20-1 and TRBJ1-2, with a weak D call TRBD1 (5 bases). Between the trimmed V and J ends, which lost 0 bases and 4 bases, there was a span of 24 bases. Germline V gives CDR1 DFQATT, CDR2 SNEGSKA (reference sequence). The CDR3 consists of 18 residues. The CDR3 protein is CSARDPGHSRLKGYGYTF. The CDR3 nucleotides are TGCAGTGCTAGAGATCCCGGACACTCAAGGCTCAAAGGCTATGGCTACACCTTC.

This clonotype was seen many times. The rearrangement links TRBV30 to TRBJ2-2, with 10 nucleotides matching TRBD1. Per the germline V gene, CDR1 is GTSNPN and CDR2 is SVGIG (reference sequence). The CDR3 loop spans 11 amino acids. CDR3 sequence: CVTGGSGELFF. The CDR3 coding sequence is TGTGTGACAGGGGGCTCCGGGGAGCTGTTTTTT.